The clone carrying this T cell receptor beta chain was picked up many times. Its antigen is as yet unknown. Specified time point: sample taken at primary tumor resection. Unsorted samples of tumor, nontumor lung or frozen PBMC had their whole RNA sequenced. The record originates from a study of spatial heterogeneity in lung cancer. The wider study: On average, each unique TCR and UMI combination appeared more than ten times in raw reads.

CDR3 size: 15 residues. The junction had 1 base not matched to a gene; V was cut back by 1 base and J by 6 bases. Per the germline V gene, CDR1 is SGHVS and CDR2 is FQNEAQ. Each molecule of TCR cDNA was tagged with one unique molecular identifier. TCRdb re-called the 5' RACE reads through MiXCR, storing one row per CDR3 protein. The data show tens of thousands of distinct CDR3 sequences, 15% to 25% seen once. Overall study findings and caveats: Whereas they appeared in blood less at follow-up, ubiquitous expanded tumor TCRs appeared there more at resection.

This sequence joins TRBV7-8 and TRBJ2-2, with TRBD2 identical over 11 bases. The TCR comes from a male donor with early-stage non-small cell lung cancer. The sample consisted of PBMCs, taken at surgery. CDR3 bases: TGTGCCAGCAGCTTAGGGACTAGCGGGTCCGGGGAGCTGTTTTTT. It specifies CASSLGTSGSGELFF. Full variable domain (outside the CDR3, taken from reference TRBV7-8 and TRBJ2-2): GAGVSQSPRYKVAKRGQDVALRCDPISGHVSLFWYQQALGQGPEFLTYFQNEAQLDKSGLPSDRFFAERPEGSVSTLKIQRTQQEDSAVYLCASSLGTSGSGELFFGEGSRLTVL.